This T cell receptor beta chain appears in the sequencing data of a study of T cell changes during pregnancy in multiple sclerosis. The method was immunoSEQ multiplex PCR; TCRdb's version includes in-frame clones alone and lacks a portion of them. The table shows 75,000 to 95,000 clones, with around 90% occurring only once. The CDR3 has 13 residues. Germline values: CDR1 MNHEY, CDR2 SVGAGI. Trimming left V 4 bases short and J 2 bases short, with 8 bases between. This TCR was recovered from a female donor with multiple sclerosis, enrolled in a pregnancy study. This chain connects TRBV6-5 to TRBJ1-2; TRBD1 might be the D (5 bases). Sample: peripheral blood, taken in the first trimester of pregnancy. The CDR3 spells CASSFRVNYGYTF. The CDR3, as DNA: TGTGCCAGCAGTTTCAGGGTCAACTATGGCTACACCTTC.